One sample yielded the 10 T cell receptor beta chains listed below, sequenced in a study of blood T cell repertoires in COVID-19. Profiling relied on immunoSEQ multiplex PCR, and the TCRdb table lists in-frame clones only, not all of them. The data show about 160,000 clones, with approximately 90% seen just once and roughly 4.5% held by the top ten. The sequenced sample consisted of peripheral blood. The receptors come from a woman aged 60-75 years with active or convalescent COVID-19.

This clone was detected only once. The chain uses TRBV18 and TRBJ2-7; 9 bases fit TRBD1. Germline CDR1 is KGHSH and CDR2 is LQKENI. The ends lost 3 bases at V and 2 bases at J; junction bases unmatched: 5. The CDR3 totals 15 residues. The DNA of the CDR3 is TGTGCCAGCTCACCCCGGACAGGGGCCACCTACGAGCAGTACTTC. Amino acid sequence: CASSPRTGATYEQYF.

The chain links TRBV11-1 to TRBJ2-4; D not resolved. V shed 1 base and J shed 6 bases, with 4 bases lying between them. CDR3 length equals 12 residues. The germline V gene has CDR1 SGHAT and CDR2 FQDESV (reference sequence). CDR3 sequence (DNA): TGTGCCAGCAGCTTAGACAGAAACATTCAGTACTTC. The encoded protein is CASSLDRNIQYF.

This clone was seen more than once but under ten times. This rearrangement joins TRBV6-5 to TRBJ1-6, with no clear D. The germline gives CDR1 MNHEY, CDR2 SVGAGI. Trimming took 5 bases from V and 8 from J, leaving 10 bases between them. This CDR3 has 13 residues. CDR3 loop: CASSTSVHSPLHF. The CDR3 DNA is TGTGCCAGCAGTACCTCAGTACATTCACCCCTCCACTTT.

The gene calls are TRBV11-2 and TRBJ1-2; D is unresolved. CDR3 length: 11 amino acids. In germline, CDR1 is SGHAT, CDR2 FQNNGV. Between the trimmed V and J ends, which lost 4 bases and 6 bases, there was a span of 6 bases. The CDR3 nucleotides are TGTGCCAGCAGCTCCGGGAATGGCTACACCTTC. Residues: CASSSGNGYTF.

The chain carries TRBV6-5 and TRBJ2-2, with a weak D call TRBD1 (6 bases). V lost 4 bases to trimming and J lost 2 bases, with 14 bases between them. Germline V gene lookup returns CDR1 MNHEY and CDR2 SVGAGI. This CDR3 is 16 amino acids long. CDR3 sequence (DNA): TGTGCCAGCAGTTTATCAGGGGCAACAAACACCGGGGAGCTGTTTTTT. Translation gives CASSLSGATNTGELFF.

The chain is built from TRBV30 and TRBJ1-1; a weak D match, TRBD1 (5 bases). Trimming shortened V by 3 bases and J by 14 bases, and 31 bases separated the two germline ends. The CDR3 spans 16 residues. Germline lookup yields CDR1 GTSNPN and CDR2 SVGIG (reference sequence). In DNA, the CDR3 is TGTGCCTGGAGCAGGGCAGAAAATACGGCTTCCAATCCGAGATTCTTT. Translating gives CAWSRAENTASNPRFF.

The V and J genes are TRBV14 and TRBJ1-2; no definite D call. Germline V lookup: CDR1 SGHDN, CDR2 FVKESK. The CDR3 loop spans 13 amino acids. Trimming left V 4 bases short and J 2 bases short, with 8 bases between. CDR3 in amino acids: CASSLGQNYGYTF. DNA of the CDR3: TGTGCCAGCAGCCTGGGCCAGAACTATGGCTACACCTTC.

The chain couples TRBV27 to TRBJ1-6; maybe TRBD1 (5 bases). Germline-derived CDR1 and CDR2 are MNHEY and SMNVEV (reference sequence). The CDR3 totals 14 residues. V was pared by 3 bases and J by 9 bases, with 12 bases between. In DNA form, the CDR3 reads TGTGCCAGCAGTTTGAGGCCCCAGGGTTCACCCCTCCACTTT. The encoded protein is CASSLRPQGSPLHF.

The genes are TRBV9 and TRBJ2-2, with TRBD2 matching 10 bases. This CDR3 comprises 18 residues. Unmatched junction bases numbered 11, after V lost 1 base and J lost 5 bases. Germline values: CDR1 SGDLS, CDR2 YYNGEE. CDR3 amino acids: CASSVPSGGAWRTGELFF. Written as DNA, the CDR3 is TGTGCCAGCAGCGTACCCAGCGGGGGGGCATGGAGGACCGGGGAGCTGTTTTTT.

The chain is built from TRBV18 and TRBJ2-3, with TRBD1 identical over 8 bases. The CDR3 extends over 16 amino acids. The trim removed 5 bases at V and 4 bases at J, leaving 11 bases unmatched. Germline CDR1 and CDR2: KGHSH and LQKENI. CDR3 nucleotide sequence: TGTGCCAGCTCAGTTTGGACAGGGCGGTTCGCAGATACGCAGTATTTT. Translating it yields CASSVWTGRFADTQYF.